This paragraph covers one T cell receptor beta chain sequence. It was during active infection that Seattle patients were enrolled and then longitudinally followed. Original data processing: Reference gene primer amplification yielded estimated nucleated cell counts. Sequencing was performed with immunoSEQ multiplex PCR; in TCRdb, only in-frame clones are kept and a portion is missing. D and trimming come from the DNA, and the V and J calls and clone size come from that table. This table holds 140,000 to 150,000 clones, approximately 85% found once. Trimming stripped 6 bases from V and 6 bases from J, with 11 bases between. The CDR3 is 12 residues long. The sample is drawn from a study of blood T cell repertoires in COVID-19. Overall study context: Specimens from acute and convalescent COVID-19 originated in the United States, Italy and Spain. T cells, B-cell-depleted T cells, or PBMCs supplied cDNA or gDNA.

This chain connects TRBV12-3 or TRBV12-4 to TRBJ1-1; weak D call: TRBD1 (6 bases). The sequenced material came from peripheral blood. This sequence was found in a woman in her sixties with COVID-19, enrolled during active disease. For the CDR3, the DNA is TGTGCCAGCAGAGGGGGGGGGTCTGAAGCTTTCTTT. Translated: CASRGGGSEAFF.